This T cell receptor (beta chain) stems from a study of blood T cells in healthy people across ages. Study-level points and caveats: Higher naive T cell percentage went strongly together with higher TCR beta diversity. In long-lived donors, naive CD4+ cell counts and diversity exceeded those of aged donors. Measured against age, TCR beta diversity per million T cells decreased in a roughly linear manner. Donor CMV infection status was unknown, possibly confounding age-related changes in expanded clonotypes.

Remarks on this clonotype: Its matching antigen is unknown.

There are 17 residues in the CDR3. The V and J ends lost 7 bases and 6 bases, in that order; junction bases with no gene match: 14. Germline values: CDR1 LNHDA, CDR2 SQIVND (reference sequence). Primed by a sample-barcoded 5' primer and a J-beta primer mix, a second PCR proceeded for 7 to 11 cycles. A single record per CDR3 protein comes from TCRdb applying MiXCR to the 5' RACE reads. The table includes about 620,000 distinct CDR3 sequences, around 21% detected once. Sequencing used blood. The TCR sequence derives from a man aged 70-80 years in good health. The rearrangement links TRBV19 to TRBJ2-2; 10 bases are a match to TRBD2. CDR3 protein: CASIPTSGLLFPGELFF. CDR3 sequence (DNA): TGTGCCAGTATCCCGACTAGCGGGCTACTATTTCCCGGGGAGCTGTTTTTT. The full variable domain, completed using reference TRBV19 and TRBJ2-2, is DGGITQSPKYLFRKEGQNVTLSCEQNLNHDAMYWYRQDPGQGLRLIYYSQIVNDFQKGDIAEGYSVSREKKESFPLTVTSAQKNPTAFYLCASIPTSGLLFPGELFFGEGSRLTVL.